This TCR beta chain was documented in a study of human T cells and chemical hapten exposure. Each cDNA molecule in the library carried unique molecular identifiers. A single record per CDR3 protein comes from TCRdb applying MiXCR to the RACE reads. The sample holds about 70,000 distinct CDR3 sequences; around 6.3% are singletons and the top ten take roughly 3.4%. Sample time point: healthy volunteer bleed at 6 weeks. The study extracted total RNA from unfractionated whole blood. The clonotype originates from a female donor in good health. Some clones in this sample may be carry-over from other donors' samples. Material for sequencing was whole blood.

The CDR3 region is CASSTYNSPLHF. DNA for the CDR3: TGTGCCAGCAGCACCTATAATTCACCCCTCCACTTT. The V and J genes are TRBV7-9 and TRBJ1-6; unclear D gene. The CDR3 consists of 12 residues. V lost 5 bases to trimming and J lost 2 bases, with 1 base between them. In germline, CDR1 is SEHNR, CDR2 FQNEAQ (reference sequence).